The T cell receptor beta chain described here comes from a study of T cells in Graves' hyperthyroidism and ophthalmopathy. Study-level points and caveats: Separating ophthalmopathy from stable hyperthyroidism was achieved by a 13 V-J model. Peripheral blood also featured most of the thyroid clonotypes expanded above 0.001.

The germline gives CDR1 DFQATT, CDR2 SNEGSKA (reference sequence). The CDR3 totals 12 residues. The ends were cut back, 6 bases at V and 1 base at J, with 9 bases in the middle. Patients having uncontrolled infection, another autoimmune disease, pregnancy or lactation were not included. Diagnoses used clinical symptoms, serum thyroxine and TRAb, thyroid ultrasound and orbital computed tomography. Note on this clonotype: Its antigen is still unknown.

Amplification targeted TCR beta CDR3 regions from RNA transcripts. The HTBI primer set drove a first-round RT-PCR of the TCR CDR3. Using its own MiXCR run on the multiplex PCR reads, TCRdb lists one record per CDR3 protein. The data hold 550,000 to 600,000 distinct CDR3 sequences, with 46% observed a single time. This chain links TRBV20-1 with TRBJ1-1; no definite D call. The specimen was peripheral blood or thyroid tissue (not recorded which). The receptor's source is an adult woman with Graves' disease, either hyperthyroidism or ophthalmopathy (not recorded which). CDR3 protein: CSAARPNTEAFF. CDR3 DNA sequence: TGCAGTGCCGCACGGCCGAACACTGAAGCTTTCTTT.